Included here is one TCR beta chain sequence, with context. No antigen is known for it. Measured with immunoSEQ multiplex PCR; TCRdb has only the in-frame clones, and not every one. The sample has fewer than 200,000 clones, 88% seen once; the top ten hold around 10%. This sample was included in a study of radiation and T cells in renal cell carcinoma. The CDR3 has 14 residues. V was cut by 7 bases and J by 10 bases, with 17 bases left in between. Germline V gives CDR1 MDHEN, CDR2 SYDVKM. General observations from the study: In blood, top tumor clones expanded by 2 weeks, shrinking by 4.

Time point given: blood 4 weeks post-SBRT, at nephrectomy. Treatment indicated: 15 Gy SBRT to primary tumor, nephrectomy 4 weeks later. Nephrectomy followed 15 Gy stereotactic body radiation by 4 weeks. The sequence was collected from a woman aged 45-59 years with renal cell carcinoma. This rearrangement joins TRBV28 to TRBJ1-6; tentatively, D is TRBD1 (5 bases). The source material was blood, sampled from a patient whose treatment included radiotherapy and nephrectomy. CDR3 in DNA: TGTGCCAGCATCGCCTGGGACGAAGTCTCACCCCTCCACTTT. Protein sequence: CASIAWDEVSPLHF.